These 8 T cell receptor beta chains originate from one sample sequenced in a study of cytomegalovirus exposure and HLA in healthy donors. Researchers ran the PCR with 60 Vbeta and 13 Jbeta primers. Assay used: immunoSEQ multiplex PCR; TCRdb lists only in-frame clones, some missing. The data hold 150,000 to 200,000 clones, with 80% observed a single time. Sequencing was performed on PBMCs. These TCRs come from a boy between 10 and 17 years old in good health and CMV-seronegative.

This CDR3 reads CASSLGAGGPTDTQYF. CDR3 DNA: TGTGCCAGCAGCTTGGGAGCGGGAGGCCCGACAGATACGCAGTATTTT. The chain carries TRBV5-8 and TRBJ2-3; 9 bases are a match to TRBD2. V shed 0 bases and J 3 bases; nucleotides not matched to a gene: 5. Germline CDR1 and CDR2: SGHTS and YDEGEE. This CDR3 is 16 amino acids long.

This clone has only a few counts. This rearrangement joins TRBV20-1 to TRBJ1-2; D unresolved. Trimming took off 4 bases at V and 8 bases at J, with 11 bases between the two ends. The CDR3 is 11 residues long. The germline gives CDR1 DFQATT, CDR2 SNEGSKA (reference sequence). Here the CDR3 DNA reads TGCAGTGCTAAGAGCGACTTGGGCTACACCTTC. Amino acids: CSAKSDLGYTF.

This clone was picked up one time. This chain joins TRBV13 and TRBJ2-3; maybe TRBD1 (6 bases). Germline V CDR1 and CDR2: PRHDT, FYEKMQ (reference sequence). Deletions cut 11 bases from V and 2 bases from J, with 20 bases between. The CDR3 is 15 amino acids. The CDR3 sequence: CACQPLGQNTDTQYF. The CDR3 region has the DNA TGTGCCTGCCAACCTCTCGGACAGAACACAGATACGCAGTATTTT.

As for this clone: Sequence at one end of the junction differs from germline and may be a read error. The chain is built from TRBV11-3 and TRBJ2-7, with D possibly matching TRBD1 (6 bases). Germline CDR1 is SGHNT and CDR2 is YENEEA. The CDR3 has 12 residues. CDR3 DNA sequence: TGTGCCAGCAGCCTAGAAGGGGGCGAGCAGTACTTC. It translates to CASSLEGGEQYF.

This chain joins TRBV6-5 and TRBJ1-2; D not resolved. The germline CDR1 and CDR2 sequences are MNHEY and SVGAGI. V gave up 6 bases and J gave up 4 bases, with 12 bases separating them. The CDR3 is made up of 13 amino acids. The CDR3 DNA sequence: TGTGCCAGCAGCCGGGGAGGGAGCTATGGCTACACCTTC. The encoded protein is CASSRGGSYGYTF.

In the case of this clone: This same CDR3 is encoded by further DNA sequences in the sample. This chain uses TRBV27 with TRBJ1-1; D ambiguous. Germline CDR1 reads MNHEY; CDR2 reads SMNVEV (reference sequence). There are 11 residues in the CDR3. V lost 6 bases, J lost 8 bases, and 10 bases lay in between. The DNA for the CDR3 is TGTGCCAGCAGCTTGGGCGGGGAAGCTTTCTTT. It specifies CASSLGGEAFF.

The gene calls are TRBV30 and TRBJ1-1; D not certain. Germline V gene lookup returns CDR1 GTSNPN and CDR2 SVGIG (reference sequence). The CDR3 has 13 residues. The V end lost 0 bases, the J end lost 3 bases, and 8 bases lay between the germline ends. The CDR3 region is CAWSVRQDTEAFF. CDR3 DNA: TGTGCCTGGAGTGTTAGGCAGGACACTGAAGCTTTCTTT.

This clone is a singleton in its sample. V and J are TRBV11-1 and TRBJ1-2; tentative D call: TRBD1 (6 bases). The germline V gene has CDR1 SGHAT and CDR2 FQDESV (reference sequence). The CDR3 totals 14 residues. Trimming cost V 3 bases and J 4 bases, with 12 bases left between them. The CDR3, as DNA: TGTGCCAGCAGCTTTAAACAGGGCCCCTATGGCTACACCTTC. Protein product: CASSFKQGPYGYTF.